Listed here are 18 T cell receptor beta chains from one sample, sequenced in a study of CD8 T cells in ankylosing spondylitis. Study-wide findings and caveats: About 8 highly homologous variants made up a TCR beta motif, and this motif appeared characteristic of ankylosing spondylitis blood.

These TCRs are of unknown antigen specificity. Each CDR3 protein gets one entry after TCRdb re-called the 5' RACE reads with MiXCR. This table has approximately 400,000 distinct CDR3 sequences, roughly 25% appearing once. Material: blood, either unsorted or a sorted T cell fraction (not recorded which). All receptors come from a male donor with ankylosing spondylitis.

This clonotype was seen a few times. The J gene is TRBJ1-2, the V gene TRBV18; D not resolved. The CDR3 runs to 16 residues. CDR1 KGHSH and CDR2 LQKENI come from the germline V gene. V gave up 5 bases and J gave up 2 bases, with 18 bases separating them. The CDR3 reads CASSASYKASNYGYTF. CDR3 nucleotide sequence: TGTGCCAGCTCAGCCTCCTACAAGGCAAGCAACTATGGCTACACCTTC.

This chain joins TRBV20-1 and TRBJ2-1; D may be TRBD2 (6 bases). This CDR3 contains 12 residues. V dropped 0 bases and J dropped 14 bases, with 14 bases sitting between them. In germline, CDR1 is DFQATT, CDR2 SNEGSKA (reference sequence). CDR3 coding DNA: TGCAGTGCTAGAGATCCCGGGAGTCTCGAGTTCTTC. Protein sequence: CSARDPGSLEFF.

The chain recombines TRBV7-2 with TRBJ1-6, with D possibly matching TRBD1 (6 bases). CDR3 length equals 15 residues. With 2 bases removed from V and 11 bases from J, the gap between germline ends came to 16 bases. In germline, CDR1 is SGHTA, CDR2 FQGNSA. The chain's CDR3 is CASSLPGGRGAPLHF. CDR3 sequence (DNA): TGTGCCAGCAGCTTACCCGGGGGGCGTGGGGCACCCCTCCACTTT. Looking up the rest from reference TRBV7-2 and TRBJ1-6 gives the full variable domain: GAGVSQSPSNKVTEKGKDVELRCDPISGHTALYWYRQSLGQGLEFLIYFQGNSAPDKSGLPSDRFSAERTGGSVSTLTIQRTQQEDSAVYLCASSLPGGRGAPLHFGNGTRLTVT.

V and J are TRBV19 and TRBJ2-2, with 11 bases identical to TRBD2. The length of the CDR3 is 16 residues. V trimming: 2 bases; J trimming: 6 bases; junction bases outside the gene matches: 5. The germline V gene encodes CDR1 LNHDA and CDR2 SQIVND (reference sequence). The CDR3 here is CASSIQLAGAPGELFF. CDR3 bases: TGTGCCAGTAGTATACAACTAGCGGGAGCTCCCGGGGAGCTGTTTTTT. The full variable domain, completed using reference TRBV19 and TRBJ2-2, is DGGITQSPKYLFRKEGQNVTLSCEQNLNHDAMYWYRQDPGQGLRLIYYSQIVNDFQKGDIAEGYSVSREKKESFPLTVTSAQKNPTAFYLCASSIQLAGAPGELFFGEGSRLTVL.

The DNA for the CDR3 is TGCAGCGGGGGACAGGTATTGAACACTGAAGCTTTCTTT. Translating it yields CSGGQVLNTEAFF. The chain is built from TRBV29-1 and TRBJ1-1; 8 positions agree with TRBD1. The germline gives CDR1 SQVTM, CDR2 ANQGSEA. V shed 7 bases, J shed 0 bases, and the junction held 4 bases outside the gene matches. The CDR3 runs 13 residues.

This sequence joins TRBV11-2 and TRBJ2-1; 11 bases line up with TRBD2. Unmatched junction bases numbered 7, after V lost 6 bases and J lost 6 bases. The CDR3 extends over 15 amino acids. Germline loops: CDR1 SGHAT, CDR2 FQNNGV. The CDR3 coding sequence is TGTGCCAGCAGTAGGACTAGCGGGTATACCAATGAGCAGTTCTTC. Translated: CASSRTSGYTNEQFF.

This clonotype was counted only a few times. This chain connects TRBV5-1 to TRBJ2-1; tentative D call: TRBD1 (6 bases). The CDR3 contains 13 residues. CDR1 is SGHRS and CDR2 is YFSETQ in the germline V gene. V was trimmed by 4 bases and J by 6 bases, leaving 11 bases between them. The CDR3 coding sequence is TGCGCCAGCAGCCAGGACAGCTCCAATGAGCAGTTCTTC. The encoded protein is CASSQDSSNEQFF.

The table lists this clonotype with a few counts. The CDR3 here is CASSPDRLTGELFF. In nucleotides, the CDR3 is TGTGCCAGCAGCCCGGACAGACTTACCGGGGAGCTGTTTTTT. The chain carries TRBV5-6 and TRBJ2-2; possible D gene TRBD1, 6 bases. The germline V gene has CDR1 SGHDT and CDR2 YYEEEE. The CDR3 is made up of 14 amino acids. The ends were cut back, 4 bases at V and 5 bases at J, with 12 bases in the middle.

Only a few counts were recorded for this clonotype. The V and J genes are TRBV20-1 and TRBJ2-7; 11 bases line up with TRBD2. The CDR3 runs to 17 residues. Germline CDR1 DFQATT, CDR2 SNEGSKA (reference sequence). The V and J ends lost 0 bases and 2 bases, in that order; junction bases with no gene match: 9. In DNA, the CDR3 is TGCAGTGCTAGAGATCCTAGCGGGAGGTCTTGGACCTACGAGCAGTACTTC. It codes for CSARDPSGRSWTYEQYF.

There are a few counts of this clonotype. This chain connects TRBV24-1 to TRBJ2-1, with D perhaps TRBD1 or TRBD2 (5 bases each). In germline, CDR1 is KGHDR, CDR2 SFDVKD. Trimming shortened V by 1 base and J by 6 bases, and 15 bases separated the two germline ends. There are 16 residues in the CDR3. This chain's CDR3 is CATSDFGTEQGNEQFF. CDR3 DNA sequence: TGTGCCACCAGTGATTTTGGGACGGAGCAGGGCAATGAGCAGTTCTTC.

The CDR3 DNA reads TGTGCCAGTGGCCCTAATACAGATACGCAGTATTTT. Its translation: CASGPNTDTQYF. The chain recombines TRBV19 with TRBJ2-3; D call uncertain. Germline assignment: CDR1 LNHDA and CDR2 SQIVND (reference sequence). This CDR3 has 12 amino acids. The germline V and J ends were trimmed by 8 bases and 3 bases, with 9 bases remaining between them. The whole variable domain, remainder taken from reference TRBV19 and TRBJ2-3, is DGGITQSPKYLFRKEGQNVTLSCEQNLNHDAMYWYRQDPGQGLRLIYYSQIVNDFQKGDIAEGYSVSREKKESFPLTVTSAQKNPTAFYLCASGPNTDTQYFGPGTRLTVL.

In this sample, this clonotype turned up a few times. This chain uses TRBV20-1 with TRBJ2-3; 7 bases align to TRBD2. With 3 bases clipped from V and 4 bases from J, the junction kept 10 bases outside the gene matches. The CDR3 is 15 amino acids. Per germline, CDR1 DFQATT and CDR2 SNEGSKA (reference sequence). The CDR3 is CSARAPWGGSDTQYF. The CDR3 region has the DNA TGCAGTGCTAGGGCCCCCTGGGGAGGGTCAGATACGCAGTATTTT.

The V and J genes are TRBV20-1 and TRBJ2-2; D may correspond to TRBD1 or TRBD2 (6 bases each). V lost 0 bases and J lost 4, with 18 bases in between. Per the germline V gene, CDR1 is DFQATT and CDR2 is SNEGSKA (reference sequence). The CDR3 runs to 17 residues. The CDR3: CSARDLGGVSGTGELFF. The CDR3 coding sequence is TGCAGTGCTAGAGATTTGGGGGGCGTGAGCGGCACCGGGGAGCTGTTTTTT.

The V call is TRBV29-1, the J call TRBJ1-1; D not resolved. This CDR3 has 14 residues. V was pared by 4 bases and J by 0 bases, with 12 bases between. Per germline, CDR1 SQVTM and CDR2 ANQGSEA. CDR3 residues: CSVGEEPLNTEAFF. CDR3 DNA: TGCAGCGTTGGGGAGGAACCGTTGAACACTGAAGCTTTCTTT. The whole variable domain, filled in from reference TRBV29-1 and TRBJ1-1, reads SAVISQKPSRDICQRGTSLTIQCQVDSQVTMMFWYRQQPGQSLTLIATANQGSEATYESGFVIDKFPISRPNLTFSTLTVSNMSPEDSSIYLCSVGEEPLNTEAFFGQGTRLTVV.

J is TRBJ2-3 and V is TRBV2, with 7 positions matching TRBD2. CDR3 length equals 15 residues. With 3 bases clipped from V and 1 base from J, the junction kept 4 bases outside the gene matches. The germline V gene has CDR1 SNHLY and CDR2 FYNNEI. DNA for the CDR3: TGTGCCAGCAGTGAGCGGGAGATCCGCACAGATACGCAGTATTTT. It encodes CASSEREIRTDTQYF.

The V gene is TRBV5-1, the J gene TRBJ1-2; 7 bases align to TRBD1. The J segment lost 6 bases and the V segment lost 2 bases, leaving 4 bases of the junction unmatched. Germline V lookup: CDR1 SGHRS, CDR2 YFSETQ. This CDR3 spans 13 amino acids. The CDR3 DNA is TGCGCCAGCAGCTTATCCAGGGGGGATGGCTACACCTTC. Its translation is CASSLSRGDGYTF.

This chain connects TRBV29-1 to TRBJ2-1; possible D gene TRBD2, 6 bases. V shed 5 bases and J shed 7 bases, with 24 bases lying between them. Germline V lookup: CDR1 SQVTM, CDR2 ANQGSEA. This CDR3 comprises 16 residues. The CDR3 protein is CSVSPFGGVSGNEQFF. The CDR3 DNA sequence: TGCAGCGTTTCCCCTTTCGGGGGAGTTTCGGGGAATGAGCAGTTCTTC.

This chain links TRBV7-2 with TRBJ1-2, with D possibly matching TRBD1 (5 bases). CDR1 is SGHTA and CDR2 is FQGNSA in the germline V gene. V lost 5 bases, J lost 3 bases, and 13 bases lay in between. This CDR3 contains 14 residues. The CDR3 spells CASSLRRGDYGYTF. CDR3 in DNA: TGTGCCAGCAGCCTACGACGAGGGGACTATGGCTACACCTTC.